What follows is one T cell receptor beta chain and its context. The antigen it binds to is not known. No much larger clonotype is one base removed from it; base qualities were not supplied. There are 14 amino acids in the CDR3, from cysteine to phenylalanine inclusive. Just CDR3 DNA is preserved here, 42 bases in frame from base 1. The germline V gene gives CDR1 as MGHRA and CDR2 as YSYEKL. Germline trimming: 4 bases from V, 1 base from J; junction bases outside gene matches: 3. The immunoSEQ Assay was the method used to sequence TCRbeta CDR3 regions. After extraction, genomic DNA underwent amplification by bias-controlled multiplex PCR, followed by high-throughput sequencing. In the paper's pipeline: To quantify the absolute abundance of every unique TCRbeta CDR3 region, sequences were collapsed and filtered. Usable DNA was measured by amplifying reference genes present in all nucleated cells, and TCRbeta template counts were normalized to that usable DNA to estimate T cell fraction. Repertoire TCRs were annotated as SARS-CoV-2-specific when V gene, CDR3 amino acid sequence and J gene were exactly matched to a known reactive TCR set. The reference SARS-CoV-2 TCR set came from MIRA and was filtered for enrichment in COVID-19-positive ImmuneCODE repertoires, removing public or cross-reactive TCRs. Based on the MIRA antigens, annotated TCRs were further analysed at the level of specific ORF or position within ORF. Depth was the summed frequency of annotated unique rearrangements, while breadth was defined as annotated unique rearrangements over total unique productive rearrangements. Two-sided Wilcoxon rank-sum tests were used to compare TCR breadth between groups. TCRdb mirrors the immuneACCESS table, restricted to in-frame sequences. Some clones are absent from its copies; in checked studies, under half trace to an unresolved V gene, and the reason for the others is unknown. D and trimming come from the DNA, and the V and J calls and clone size come from that table. Across this sample there are roughly 380,000 clones, with roughly 91% seen only once. Of the sample, roughly 3.1% falls within the top ten clones.

This specimen comes from a study of Ad26.COV2.S vaccination and SARS-CoV-2 variants (dated by TCRdb to about 2021). Turning to the overall study: Donors in the vaccine arm were drawn from COV1001, a phase I-IIa trial of Ad26.COV2.S in healthy adults that was multicentre, randomized, double-blind and placebo-controlled. Throughout the experiments and outcome assessment, investigators stayed blinded to trial group allocation. Ad26.COV2.S was given intramuscularly at 5x10^10 or 1x10^11 viral particles, as a single shot or as two shots 56 days apart. Participants in the trial were split at random into five groups of five each, receiving low-dose or high-dose Ad26.COV2.S once or twice, or else placebo on both occasions. Sequencing of the TCRbeta repertoire served to evaluate the specificity and breadth of SARS-CoV-2-reactive T cell receptors following Ad26.COV2.S vaccination. A total of 32 samples were included in the TCR-sequenced set, comprising some 20 Ad26.COV2.S vaccine recipients, 5 placebo recipients and 8 SARS-CoV-2 convalescent individuals.

The sample's treatment or condition label, in plain terms: roughly 19 received Ad26.COV2.S at low or high dose, single or two shots; 5 received placebo; per-sample allocation not given. Repertoires of vaccine and placebo recipients were sequenced from samples taken on day 63 after the first injection. In Cohort 1b, around 23 adults aged 18-55 years were enrolled at a single site in Boston, USA, between 29 July and 7 August 2020. Ad26.COV2.S consisted of a replication-incompetent adenovirus type 26 vector by which a prefusion-stabilized SARS-CoV-2 spike protein from the original Wuhan strain was expressed. Overall study outcomes, separate from this receptor: Comparable non-spike TCR breadth was observed between vaccine and placebo recipients, consistent with only spike being contained in the vaccine. According to the authors, total T cell responses may have been underestimated by the TCR breadth and depth analyses. The study was not powered to compare responses between vaccine doses or regimens. After vaccination, substantial breadth of spike-specific CD8+ and CD4+ T cell responses was reported. Spike-specific TCR breadth was higher in Ad26.COV2.S recipients than in placebo recipients (P = 0.0014).

The specimen comprised peripheral blood, sampled in a trial of Ad26.COV2.S vaccine versus placebo. The source is a person between 18 and 65 years old who received the Ad26.COV2.S COVID-19 vaccine or a placebo. The sequence is built from TRBV4-1 and TRBJ1-1, with 7 middle bases fitting TRBD1. Read as DNA, the sequence is TGCGCCAGCAGCCTGACAGGGCAGAACACTGAAGCTTTCTTT. Its protein is CASSLTGQNTEAFF.